Included here is one T cell receptor (beta chain) sequence, with context. This entry comes from a study of PD-L1 blockade in urothelial cancer. On the study more broadly: Patients started atezolizumab at some point between 2013 and 2015, 1,200 mg intravenously every 3 weeks.

The V gene end was trimmed by 2 bases and the J gene end by 8 bases; junction bases not matched to a gene: 6. This CDR3 has 15 amino acids. Germline lookup yields CDR1 MNHEY and CDR2 SVGAGI. Using immunoSEQ multiplex PCR, the repertoire was profiled, and TCRdb retains in-frame clones only, with some absent. The profile shows around 45,000 clones, approximately 90% of them singletons. The V and J genes are TRBV6-5 and TRBJ2-2, with 9 bases that match TRBD2. Specimen: PBMCs, collected around atezolizumab (anti-PD-L1) treatment. The receptor was derived from a woman aged 60-75 years with urothelial cancer. The CDR3 DNA reads as TGTGCCAGCAGTTACGCCGCGGGAGGGTCTGGGGAGCTGTTTTTT. Translated, it gives CASSYAAGGSGELFF.